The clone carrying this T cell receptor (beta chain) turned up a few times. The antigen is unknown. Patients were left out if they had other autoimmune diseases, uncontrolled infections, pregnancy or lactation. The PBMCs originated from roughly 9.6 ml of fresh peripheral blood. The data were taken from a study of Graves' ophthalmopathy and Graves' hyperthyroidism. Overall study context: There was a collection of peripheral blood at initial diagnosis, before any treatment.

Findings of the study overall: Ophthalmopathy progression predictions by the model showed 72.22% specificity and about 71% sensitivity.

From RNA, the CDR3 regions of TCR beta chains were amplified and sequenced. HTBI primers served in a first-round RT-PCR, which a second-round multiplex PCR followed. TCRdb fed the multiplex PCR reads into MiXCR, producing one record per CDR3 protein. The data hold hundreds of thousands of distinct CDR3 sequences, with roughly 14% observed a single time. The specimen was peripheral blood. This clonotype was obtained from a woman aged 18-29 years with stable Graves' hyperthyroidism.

Written as DNA, the CDR3 is TGTGCCAGTAGTATCGGGCAGGGGGCCCTCCGCAATCAGCCCCAGCATTTT. Its translation is CASSIGQGALRNQPQHF. This rearrangement joins TRBV19 to TRBJ1-5, with 8 bases lining up with TRBD1. Germline V gene sequence: CDR1 LNHDA, CDR2 SQIVND (reference sequence). V was pared by 3 bases and J by 2 bases, with 9 bases of the junction left unmatched. The CDR3 has 17 residues.